A selection of T cell receptor beta chains follows, all from one sample in a study of blood T cell repertoires in COVID-19. Sequencing used immunoSEQ multiplex PCR; TCRdb keeps in-frame clones, though not all of them. The profile shows 200,000 to 300,000 clones, 82% of them singletons. The sample was peripheral blood. All receptors derive from a young woman with acute or convalescent COVID-19. The CDR3 runs from the conserved cysteine through the conserved F or W. The D gene is left open where the match is weak. Rows may omit the clone size; those that give it use once, few, many or a size class.

J gene: TRBJ1-6; D gene: TRBD1; V gene: TRBV7-6; clone size: NA; CDR3 length: 15; CDR3 protein: CASSLGTGQNSPLHF; CDR3 DNA: TGTGCCAGCAGCTTAGGGACAGGGCAAAATTCACCCCTCCACTTT
J gene: TRBJ1-1; D gene: TRBD1; V gene: TRBV29-1; clone size: NA; CDR3 length: 14; CDR3 protein: CSVEDDRGGSEAFF; CDR3 DNA: TGCAGCGTGGAAGATGACAGGGGAGGGTCTGAAGCTTTCTTT
J gene: TRBJ2-5; D gene: NA; V gene: TRBV5-1; clone size: NA; CDR3 length: 14; CDR3 protein: CASSWGDSQETQYF; CDR3 DNA: TGCGCCAGCAGCTGGGGGGACAGCCAAGAGACCCAGTACTTC
J gene: TRBJ1-2; D gene: NA; V gene: TRBV10-2; clone size: few; CDR3 length: 13; CDR3 protein: CASSDPISYRYTF; CDR3 DNA: TGCGCCAGCAGTGACCCAATCAGTTACCGCTACACCTTC
J gene: TRBJ2-5; D gene: NA; V gene: TRBV4-2; clone size: NA; CDR3 length: 15; CDR3 protein: CASSQGRGDQETQYF; CDR3 DNA: TGTGCCAGCAGCCAAGGTCGAGGAGACCAAGAGACCCAGTACTTC
J gene: TRBJ2-7; D gene: TRBD1; V gene: TRBV7-9; clone size: NA; CDR3 length: 14; CDR3 protein: CASSLEGQVYEQYF; CDR3 DNA: TGTGCCAGCAGCTTAGAGGGACAGGTCTACGAGCAGTACTTC
J gene: TRBJ1-1; D gene: NA; V gene: TRBV4-3; clone size: few; CDR3 length: 13; CDR3 protein: CASSQGHRTEAFF; CDR3 DNA: TGCGCCAGCAGCCAGGGACATAGGACTGAAGCTTTCTTT
J gene: TRBJ2-2; D gene: TRBD2; V gene: TRBV6-1; clone size: NA; CDR3 length: 19; CDR3 protein: CASSEGPTGAGGITGELFF; CDR3 DNA: TGTGCCAGCAGTGAAGGGCCCACGGGAGCGGGAGGGATCACCGGGGAGCTGTTTTTT
J gene: TRBJ1-5; D gene: TRBD1; V gene: TRBV28; clone size: few; CDR3 length: 15; CDR3 protein: CASSVGTGGNQPQHF; CDR3 DNA: TGTGCCAGCAGCGTCGGGACAGGGGGAAATCAGCCCCAGCATTTT
J gene: TRBJ1-1; D gene: NA; V gene: TRBV25-1; clone size: NA; CDR3 length: 15; CDR3 protein: CASSEYRGSNTEAFF; CDR3 DNA: TGTGCCAGCAGTGAATACAGGGGTTCGAACACTGAAGCTTTCTTT
J gene: TRBJ1-5; D gene: NA; V gene: TRBV6-5; clone size: NA; CDR3 length: 16; CDR3 protein: CASSYMVPGRGQPQHF; CDR3 DNA: TGTGCCAGCAGTTACATGGTCCCAGGGCGCGGCCAGCCCCAGCATTTT
J gene: TRBJ2-7; D gene: TRBD1; V gene: TRBV7-9; clone size: NA; CDR3 length: 17; CDR3 protein: CASSTRDRGVHSYEQYF; CDR3 DNA: TGTGCCAGCAGCACCCGGGACAGGGGGGTTCATTCCTACGAGCAGTACTTC
J gene: TRBJ1-6; D gene: TRBD1; V gene: TRBV5-1; clone size: NA; CDR3 length: 14; CDR3 protein: CASSMDRTNSPLHF; CDR3 DNA: TGCGCCAGCAGCATGGACAGGACGAATTCACCCCTCCACTTT
J gene: TRBJ2-6; D gene: TRBD1; V gene: TRBV19; clone size: NA; CDR3 length: 16; CDR3 protein: CASRANRGSGANVLTF; CDR3 DNA: TGTGCCAGTAGGGCGAACAGGGGCTCTGGGGCCAACGTCCTGACTTTC
J gene: TRBJ1-2; D gene: TRBD1; V gene: TRBV3-1/TRBV3-2; clone size: NA; CDR3 length: 14; CDR3 protein: CASSQTGGSYGYTF; CDR3 DNA: TGTGCCAGCAGCCAAACAGGGGGATCATATGGCTACACCTTC
J gene: TRBJ1-2; D gene: NA; V gene: TRBV14; clone size: NA; CDR3 length: 14; CDR3 protein: CASSQVGGIYGYTF; CDR3 DNA: TGTGCCAGCAGCCAAGTGGGGGGGATCTATGGCTACACCTTC
J gene: TRBJ2-4; D gene: NA; V gene: TRBV27; clone size: NA; CDR3 length: 13; CDR3 protein: CASSFRGKNIQYF; CDR3 DNA: TGTGCCAGCAGTTTTCGGGGAAAAAACATTCAGTACTTC
J gene: TRBJ2-1; D gene: TRBD2; V gene: TRBV4-1; clone size: NA; CDR3 length: 15; CDR3 protein: CASSHLGLATDEQFF; CDR3 DNA: TGCGCCAGCAGCCACTTGGGACTAGCTACGGATGAGCAGTTCTTC
J gene: TRBJ2-5; D gene: TRBD2; V gene: TRBV3-1/TRBV3-2; clone size: NA; CDR3 length: 13; CDR3 protein: CASRYSGGETQYF; CDR3 DNA: TGTGCCAGCAGGTATAGCGGGGGGGAGACCCAGTACTTC
J gene: TRBJ2-1; D gene: TRBD2; V gene: TRBV25-1; clone size: NA; CDR3 length: 16; CDR3 protein: CASSDLPGRSYNEQFF; CDR3 DNA: TGTGCCAGCAGTGATCTCCCCGGGAGGTCCTACAATGAGCAGTTCTTC
J gene: TRBJ1-1; D gene: TRBD1; V gene: TRBV5-6; clone size: NA; CDR3 length: 15; CDR3 protein: CASSYLTGMNTEAFF; CDR3 DNA: TGTGCCAGCAGCTACCTGACAGGGATGAACACTGAAGCTTTCTTT
J gene: TRBJ2-7; D gene: TRBD1; V gene: TRBV7-2; clone size: few; CDR3 length: 14; CDR3 protein: CASSLRDRGREQYF; CDR3 DNA: TGTGCCAGCAGCCTACGGGACAGGGGGCGCGAGCAGTACTTC
J gene: TRBJ1-4; D gene: NA; V gene: TRBV10-2; clone size: NA; CDR3 length: 15; CDR3 protein: CASSERQAGYEKLFF; CDR3 DNA: TGCGCCAGCAGTGAACGACAGGCCGGTTATGAAAAACTGTTTTTT
J gene: TRBJ2-5; D gene: TRBD1; V gene: TRBV6-1; clone size: NA; CDR3 length: 14; CDR3 protein: CASSEDRGGETQYF; CDR3 DNA: TGTGCCAGCAGCGAAGACAGGGGCGGAGAGACCCAGTACTTC
J gene: TRBJ1-1; D gene: TRBD1; V gene: TRBV19; clone size: NA; CDR3 length: 15; CDR3 protein: CASSWDPGGRSEAFF; CDR3 DNA: TGTGCCAGTAGTTGGGATCCAGGGGGCAGGTCTGAAGCTTTCTTT
J gene: TRBJ1-1; D gene: NA; V gene: TRBV15; clone size: NA; CDR3 length: 13; CDR3 protein: CATALRGNTEAFF; CDR3 DNA: TGTGCCACCGCCCTTAGGGGGAACACTGAAGCTTTCTTT
J gene: TRBJ1-3; D gene: NA; V gene: TRBV6-5; clone size: NA; CDR3 length: 15; CDR3 protein: CASSYSGASGNTIYF; CDR3 DNA: TGTGCCAGCAGTTACTCGGGGGCCTCTGGAAACACCATATATTTT
J gene: TRBJ1-2; D gene: NA; V gene: TRBV6-1; clone size: NA; CDR3 length: 12; CDR3 protein: CASSERSYGYTF; CDR3 DNA: TGTGCCAGCAGTGAACGCAGCTATGGCTACACCTTC
J gene: TRBJ1-1; D gene: TRBD1; V gene: TRBV24-1; clone size: NA; CDR3 length: 14; CDR3 protein: CATSGGQGNTEAFF; CDR3 DNA: TGTGCCACCAGTGGGGGACAGGGGAACACTGAAGCTTTCTTT
J gene: TRBJ2-3; D gene: TRBD2; V gene: TRBV6-5; clone size: NA; CDR3 length: 15; CDR3 protein: CAGRSRTSGLDTQYF; CDR3 DNA: TGTGCCGGACGATCAAGGACTAGCGGCTTAGATACGCAGTATTTT
J gene: TRBJ1-3; D gene: TRBD1; V gene: TRBV4-3; clone size: once; CDR3 length: 16; CDR3 protein: CASSQGQGIGGNTIYF; CDR3 DNA: TGCGCCAGCAGCCAAGGACAGGGGATTGGTGGAAACACCATATATTTT
J gene: TRBJ2-7; D gene: TRBD2; V gene: TRBV11-2; clone size: NA; CDR3 length: 17; CDR3 protein: CASSRGLAGSSSYEQYF; CDR3 DNA: TGTGCCAGCAGCCGGGGACTAGCGGGGTCAAGCTCCTACGAGCAGTACTTC
J gene: TRBJ2-1; D gene: TRBD2; V gene: TRBV25-1; clone size: NA; CDR3 length: 11; CDR3 protein: CASTAGDGQFF; CDR3 DNA: TGTGCCAGCACAGCGGGAGATGGGCAGTTCTTC
J gene: TRBJ2-3; D gene: NA; V gene: TRBV11-2; clone size: NA; CDR3 length: 11; CDR3 protein: CASSHTDTQYF; CDR3 DNA: TGTGCCAGCAGCCATACAGATACGCAGTATTTT
J gene: TRBJ2-5; D gene: TRBD2; V gene: TRBV4-1; clone size: NA; CDR3 length: 15; CDR3 protein: CASSQFAGGLETQYF; CDR3 DNA: TGCGCCAGCAGCCAATTCGCGGGAGGGCTGGAGACCCAGTACTTC
J gene: TRBJ1-2; D gene: TRBD1; V gene: TRBV5-1; clone size: NA; CDR3 length: 15; CDR3 protein: CASSLLPDRDREHTF; CDR3 DNA: TGCGCCAGCAGCTTACTTCCCGACAGGGACCGAGAACACACCTTC
J gene: TRBJ1-1; D gene: NA; V gene: TRBV28; clone size: NA; CDR3 length: 15; CDR3 protein: CASSLREQSADEAFF; CDR3 DNA: TGTGCCAGCAGTCTACGAGAACAGTCAGCTGATGAAGCTTTCTTT
J gene: TRBJ2-1; D gene: NA; V gene: TRBV3-1/TRBV3-2; clone size: NA; CDR3 length: 12; CDR3 protein: CASSQEAPEQFF; CDR3 DNA: TGTGCCAGCAGCCAAGAAGCTCCCGAGCAGTTCTTC
J gene: TRBJ1-5; D gene: NA; V gene: TRBV2; clone size: NA; CDR3 length: 12; CDR3 protein: CASAQGYQPQHF; CDR3 DNA: TGTGCCAGCGCCCAGGGTTATCAGCCCCAGCATTTT
J gene: TRBJ2-1; D gene: TRBD2; V gene: TRBV4-3; clone size: NA; CDR3 length: 16; CDR3 protein: CASSQESGRQYNEQFF; CDR3 DNA: TGCGCCAGCAGCCAAGAAAGCGGGAGGCAATACAATGAGCAGTTCTTC
J gene: TRBJ2-7; D gene: TRBD2; V gene: TRBV25-1; clone size: NA; CDR3 length: 16; CDR3 protein: CASSGASGTNHYEQYF; CDR3 DNA: TGTGCCAGCAGTGGGGCTAGCGGAACCAACCACTACGAGCAGTACTTC
J gene: TRBJ2-2; D gene: NA; V gene: TRBV28; clone size: NA; CDR3 length: 13; CDR3 protein: CASSPDSRGELFF; CDR3 DNA: TGTGCCAGCAGTCCAGACTCCCGCGGGGAGCTGTTTTTT
J gene: TRBJ2-1; D gene: NA; V gene: TRBV24-1; clone size: NA; CDR3 length: 16; CDR3 protein: CATSDGGISMVNEQFF; CDR3 DNA: TGTGCCACCAGTGATGGGGGGATTAGCATGGTTAATGAGCAGTTCTTC
J gene: TRBJ1-6; D gene: TRBD1; V gene: TRBV11-2; clone size: NA; CDR3 length: 14; CDR3 protein: CASSEQGVGSPLHF; CDR3 DNA: TGTGCCAGCAGCGAGCAGGGGGTAGGTTCACCCCTCCACTTT
J gene: TRBJ2-1; D gene: NA; V gene: TRBV25-1; clone size: NA; CDR3 length: 16; CDR3 protein: CASSGAQGFAYNEQFF; CDR3 DNA: TGTGCCAGCAGTGGGGCCCAGGGGTTCGCCTACAATGAGCAGTTCTTC
J gene: TRBJ2-1; D gene: TRBD1; V gene: TRBV5-1; clone size: once; CDR3 length: 14; CDR3 protein: CASSRGQGIDEQFF; CDR3 DNA: TGCGCCAGCAGCCGAGGACAGGGGATCGATGAGCAGTTCTTC
J gene: TRBJ1-4; D gene: NA; V gene: TRBV2; clone size: NA; CDR3 length: 14; CDR3 protein: CASSEEGGLEKLFF; CDR3 DNA: TGTGCCAGCAGTGAAGAGGGAGGGCTCGAAAAACTGTTTTTT
J gene: TRBJ2-1; D gene: TRBD2; V gene: TRBV30; clone size: NA; CDR3 length: 14; CDR3 protein: CAWSPGLAGVRQFF; CDR3 DNA: TGTGCCTGGAGTCCCGGACTAGCGGGAGTACGGCAGTTCTTC
J gene: TRBJ2-7; D gene: NA; V gene: TRBV4-3; clone size: NA; CDR3 length: 15; CDR3 protein: CASSTDPTGTYEQYF; CDR3 DNA: TGCGCCAGCAGTACCGACCCGACAGGAACCTACGAGCAGTACTTC
J gene: TRBJ1-3; D gene: NA; V gene: TRBV28; clone size: NA; CDR3 length: 16; CDR3 protein: CASSLLGGGRRNTIYF; CDR3 DNA: TGTGCCAGCAGTTTACTCGGCGGGGGGCGAAGAAACACCATATATTTT
J gene: TRBJ1-2; D gene: NA; V gene: TRBV10-3; clone size: NA; CDR3 length: 15; CDR3 protein: CAISEDRTVLDGYTF; CDR3 DNA: TGTGCCATCAGTGAGGACCGGACAGTCTTGGATGGCTACACCTTC
J gene: TRBJ1-2; D gene: NA; V gene: TRBV28; clone size: NA; CDR3 length: 14; CDR3 protein: CASSTAQGWYGYTF; CDR3 DNA: TGTGCCAGCAGCACAGCCCAGGGGTGGTATGGCTACACCTTC
J gene: TRBJ2-7; D gene: TRBD2; V gene: TRBV7-2; clone size: NA; CDR3 length: 15; CDR3 protein: CASSLAAGGGYEQYF; CDR3 DNA: TGTGCCAGCAGCTTAGCCGCGGGAGGGGGGTACGAGCAGTACTTC
J gene: TRBJ1-2; D gene: TRBD1; V gene: TRBV2; clone size: few; CDR3 length: 13; CDR3 protein: CASSETGVYGYTF; CDR3 DNA: TGTGCCAGCAGCGAGACAGGGGTCTATGGCTACACCTTC
J gene: TRBJ1-6; D gene: NA; V gene: TRBV12-3/TRBV12-4; clone size: NA; CDR3 length: 12; CDR3 protein: CASSFPRSPLHF; CDR3 DNA: TGTGCCAGCAGTTTTCCCCGTTCACCCCTCCACTTT